A selection of T cell receptor beta chains follows, all from one sample in a study of CDR3 diversity in severe acne. TCRdb re-called the PCR reads through MiXCR, storing one row per CDR3 protein. The sample carries fewer than 100,000 distinct CDR3 sequences, approximately 51% recorded once. The sequenced material came from blood. These receptors originate from a male donor in good health, without acne. The CDR3 runs from the conserved cysteine through the conserved F or W. The D gene is left open where the match is weak. Clone size is not always given. Where it is, it says once, few, many or a class for expanded clones.

v_gene	d_gene	j_gene	abundance	CDR3aa	CDR3nt
TRBV6-1	-	TRBJ1-1	-	CASRLGGSTEAFF	TGTGCCAGCAGACTAGGGGGGAGCACTGAAGCTTTCTTT
TRBV14	-	TRBJ1-6	many	CASSGRASPLHF	TGTGCCAGCAGCGGCAGGGCCTCACCCCTCCACTTT
TRBV7-2	TRBD2	TRBJ2-7	-	CASFSAPGGYNEQYF	TGTGCCAGCTTCAGTGCGCCGGGAGGGTACAATGAGCAGTACTTC
TRBV19	-	TRBJ2-5	many	CASKMTGGQETQYF	TGTGCCAGTAAGATGACAGGAGGCCAAGAGACCCAGTACTTC
TRBV24-1	TRBD1	TRBJ2-7	-	CATSDQKGTGFNEQYF	TGTGCCACCAGTGATCAGAAGGGGACAGGGTTCAACGAGCAGTACTTC
TRBV25-1	TRBD1	TRBJ2-7	-	CASSLPWTGDPYEQYF	TGTGCCAGCTCCTTACCCTGGACAGGGGATCCCTACGAGCAGTACTTC
TRBV5-6	TRBD1	TRBJ2-7	-	CASSGGTGFYEQYF	TGTGCCAGCAGCGGAGGGACAGGATTCTACGAGCAGTACTTC
TRBV25-1	TRBD1	TRBJ1-1	-	CASSVGDSVFSEAFF	TGTGCCAGCAGTGTAGGGGACAGCGTCTTCTCTGAAGCTTTCTTT
TRBV12-3/TRBV12-4	TRBD1	TRBJ1-1	many	CASSTSQGGGTEAFF	TGTGCCAGCAGTACATCTCAGGGGGGCGGCACTGAAGCTTTCTTT
TRBV20-1	-	TRBJ2-3	-	CSTRDWEFFTDTQYFGPGTW	-
TRBV3-1	-	TRBJ1-6	many	CASSQGHRPNSPLHF	TGTGCCAGCAGCCAAGGTCACAGGCCGAATTCACCCCTCCACTTT
TRBV28	-	TRBJ2-7	-	CASTNVPTGFYEQYF	TGTGCCAGCACCAACGTCCCGACAGGTTTCTACGAGCAGTACTTC
TRBV27	TRBD1	TRBJ2-7	many	CASWGQGAIYEQYF	TGTGCCAGCTGGGGACAGGGGGCGATCTACGAGCAGTACTTC
TRBV20-1	-	TRBJ1-1	-	CSASSVVYTEAFF	TGCAGTGCTAGCTCGGTGGTGTACACTGAAGCTTTCTTT
TRBV24-1	-	TRBJ1-2	-	CATSVGFNYGYTF	TGTGCCACCAGTGTCGGATTTAACTATGGCTACACCTTC
TRBV10-1	-	TRBJ2-7	-	CASSDFRRGTYEQYF	TGCGCCAGCAGTGACTTCCGGAGGGGCACCTACGAGCAGTACTTC
TRBV12-3/TRBV12-4	-	TRBJ2-3	-	CASSLRLGSTDTQYF	TGTGCCAGCAGTTTACGGTTGGGAAGCACAGATACGCAGTATTTT
TRBV7-3	TRBD1	TRBJ2-5	-	CASREGGIETQCF	TGTGCCAGCAGGGAAGGGGGCATTGAGACCCAGTGCTTC
TRBV6-5	TRBD2	TRBJ2-3	many	CASSYSLTSASTDTQYF	TGTGCCAGCAGTTACAGCTTGACTAGCGCCAGCACAGATACGCAGTATTTT
TRBV28	-	TRBJ1-5	few	CASRIDYREGGQPQHF	TGTGCCAGCAGGATAGATTACAGGGAGGGTGGACAGCCCCAGCATTTT
TRBV2	TRBD2	TRBJ2-1	-	CASRTGTTYNEQFF	TGTGCCAGCAGGACCGGGACTACTTACAATGAGCAGTTCTTC
TRBV29-1	-	TRBJ1-1	-	CSVAGGITEAFF	TGCAGCGTTGCCGGGGGCATCACTGAAGCTTTCTTT
TRBV27	TRBD2	TRBJ2-3	many	CASSPTPGLAGIADTQYF	TGTGCCAGCAGTCCCACCCCTGGACTAGCGGGGATCGCAGATACGCAGTATTTT
TRBV2	TRBD1	TRBJ1-1	-	CASSGQGGHTEAFF	TGTGCCAGCAGTGGACAGGGGGGGCACACTGAAGCTTTCTTT
TRBV9	-	TRBJ2-5	few	CASSGGPQGETQYF	TGTGCCAGCAGCGGCGGGCCCCAGGGGGAGACCCAGTACTTC
TRBV12-3/TRBV12-4	TRBD2	TRBJ2-2	once	CASGLAGGTTGELFF	TGTGCCAGCGGACTAGCGGGGGGCACCACCGGGGAGCTGTTTTTT
TRBV6-1	-	TRBJ2-1	-	CASSERGNEQFF	TGTGCCAGCAGTGAAAGAGGAAATGAGCAGTTCTTC
TRBV15	-	TRBJ2-7	-	CATSSHRSAQDVEQYF	TGTGCCACCAGCAGTCACAGGAGCGCCCAGGATGTCGAGCAGTACTTC
TRBV28	-	TRBJ2-4	many	CASSLNAHDRFKNIQYF	TGTGCCAGCAGTCTGAACGCCCACGACAGGTTCAAAAACATTCAGTACTTC
TRBV7-7	TRBD2	TRBJ2-5	many	CASSLGTSGTQYF	TGTGCTAGCAGCTTAGGGACTAGCGGGACCCAGTACTTC
TRBV2	-	TRBJ1-5	-	CASSELVGGQETQHF	TGTGCCAGCAGTGAATTGGTCGGGGGGCAAGAGACCCAGCATTTT
TRBV25-1	TRBD1	TRBJ1-2	-	CASRQGARYGYTF	TGTGCCAGCCGACAGGGGGCAAGGTATGGCTACACCTTC
TRBV29-1	-	TRBJ2-7	many	CSVIGSVLRSYEQYF	TGCAGTGTTATTGGATCGGTTTTGAGGTCCTACGAGCAGTACTTC
TRBV6-6	TRBD1	TRBJ1-2	-	CASSYSTGGEGGYTF	TGTGCCAGCAGTTACTCGACAGGGGGCGAGGGTGGCTACACCTTC
TRBV11-2	TRBD1	TRBJ2-2	few	CASSSVSGQGRHTGELFF	TGTGCCAGCAGCAGCGTGAGTGGACAGGGGCGGCACACCGGGGAGCTGTTTTTT
TRBV20-1	-	TRBJ2-7	-	CSARVQGRSSYEQYF	TGCAGTGCTAGGGTCCAGGGACGAAGCTCCTACGAGCAGTACTTC
TRBV15	TRBD2	TRBJ2-2	-	CATSTSVLAGEGTGELFF	TGTGCCACCAGCACCTCAGTACTAGCGGGAGAAGGGACCGGGGAGCTGTTTTTT
TRBV20-1	TRBD2	TRBJ2-5	-	CSARPNSGRAMETQYF	TGCAGTGCTAGACCCAATAGCGGGAGGGCCATGGAGACCCAGTACTTC
TRBV28	-	TRBJ2-7	-	CACSLGGDYEQYF	TGTGCCTGCAGCCTGGGAGGAGACTACGAGCAGTACTTC
TRBV24-1	TRBD2	TRBJ2-3	medium-sized	CATQGPWDYGGTDTQYF	TGTGCCACACAAGGCCCCTGGGACTACGGCGGCACAGATACGCAGTATTTT
TRBV24-1	-	TRBJ2-5	-	CATSEAVAEGTQYF	TGTGCCACCAGTGAAGCAGTAGCGGAAGGGACCCAGTACTTC
TRBV2	-	TRBJ1-1	many	CASSEAWGPNAEAFF	TGTGCCAGCAGTGAAGCGTGGGGACCAAACGCTGAAGCTTTCTTT
TRBV12-3/TRBV12-4	TRBD2	TRBJ2-5	-	CASKPGLAGVQETQYF	TGTGCCAGCAAACCGGGACTAGCGGGAGTTCAAGAGACCCAGTACTTC
TRBV2	TRBD1	TRBJ1-2	-	CAGTGYNYGYTF	TGTGCCGGGACAGGGTATAACTATGGCTACACCTTC
TRBV28	-	TRBJ1-2	-	CASSYSTQTYGYTF	TGTGCCAGCAGTTACTCAACACAGACCTATGGCTACACCTTC
TRBV30	-	TRBJ2-6	-	CASSITGNSGANVLTF	TGTGCCAGTAGTATTACAGGCAACTCTGGGGCCAACGTCCTGACTTTC
TRBV6-1	-	TRBJ1-5	many	CASLESNQPQHF	TGTGCCAGCTTGGAGTCAAATCAGCCCCAGCATTTT
TRBV20-1	-	TRBJ1-1	-	CSAPTENTEAFF	TGCAGTGCCCCGACAGAGAACACTGAAGCTTTCTTT
TRBV20-1	-	TRBJ2-3	-	CSARDSGERWGSGSTDTQYF	TGCAGTGCTAGAGATTCTGGGGAGCGGTGGGGGTCGGGAAGCACAGATACGCAGTATTTT
TRBV7-9	-	TRBJ1-1	-	CASSPVYPQNTEAFF	TGTGCCAGCAGCCCAGTTTACCCCCAGAACACTGAAGCTTTCTTT
TRBV6-6	-	TRBJ1-3	many	CASRQKGTSGNTIYF	TGTGCCAGCAGGCAAAAGGGCACCTCTGGAAACACCATATATTTT
TRBV4-1	-	TRBJ2-5	once	CASSQVVGLATQYF	TGCGCCAGCAGCCAAGTCGTAGGGTTGGCGACCCAGTACTTC
TRBV20-1	TRBD1	TRBJ2-7	-	CSAIQGALELREQYF	TGCAGTGCTATCCAGGGGGCCCTCGAATTACGGGAGCAGTACTTC
TRBV29-1	-	TRBJ1-5	many	CSVAGHEDQPQHF	TGCAGCGTGGCCGGGCACGAAGATCAGCCCCAGCATTTT